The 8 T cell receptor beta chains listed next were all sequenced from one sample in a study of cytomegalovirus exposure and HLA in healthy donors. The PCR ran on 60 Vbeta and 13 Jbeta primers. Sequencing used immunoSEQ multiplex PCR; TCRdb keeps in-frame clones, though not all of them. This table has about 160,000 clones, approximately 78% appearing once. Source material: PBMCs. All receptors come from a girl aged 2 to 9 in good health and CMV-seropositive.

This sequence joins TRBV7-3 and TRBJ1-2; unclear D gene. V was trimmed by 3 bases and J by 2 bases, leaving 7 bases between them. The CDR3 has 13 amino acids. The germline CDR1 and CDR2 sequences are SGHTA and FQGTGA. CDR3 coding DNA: TGTGCCAGCAGCTTGGGCAGAAACTATGGCTACACCTTC. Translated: CASSLGRNYGYTF. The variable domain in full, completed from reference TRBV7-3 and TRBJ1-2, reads GAGVSQTPSNKVTEKGKYVELRCDPISGHTALYWYRQSLGQGPEFLIYFQGTGAADDSGLPNDRFFAVRPEGSVSTLKIQRTERGDSAVYLCASSLGRNYGYTFGSGTRLTVV.

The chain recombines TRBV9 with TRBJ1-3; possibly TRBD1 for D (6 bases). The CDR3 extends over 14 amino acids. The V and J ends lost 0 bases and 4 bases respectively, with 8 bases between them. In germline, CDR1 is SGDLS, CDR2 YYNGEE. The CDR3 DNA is TGTGCCAGCAGCGTAGGAGGACAGGGAAACACCATATATTTT. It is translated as CASSVGGQGNTIYF. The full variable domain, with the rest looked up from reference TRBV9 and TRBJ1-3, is DSGVTQTPKHLITATGQRVTLRCSPRSGDLSVYWYQQSLDQGLQFLIQYYNGEERAKGNILERFSAQQFPDLHSELNLSSLELGDSALYFCASSVGGQGNTIYFGEGSWLTVV.

The CDR3 loop reads CASSTSGGDNEQFF. The CDR3 nucleotides read TGTGCCAGCAGTACTAGCGGAGGAGACAATGAGCAGTTCTTC. The genes are TRBV6-5 and TRBJ2-1, with 8 bases lining up with TRBD2. CDR3 length: 14 residues. The germline CDR1 and CDR2 sequences are MNHEY and SVGAGI. The V segment lost 5 bases and the J segment 5 bases; nucleotides outside the gene matches: 5.

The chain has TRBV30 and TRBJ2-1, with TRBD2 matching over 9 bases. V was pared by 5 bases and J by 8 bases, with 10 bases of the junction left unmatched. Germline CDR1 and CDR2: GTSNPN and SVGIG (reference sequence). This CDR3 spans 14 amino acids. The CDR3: CAWAGTSRVDEQFF. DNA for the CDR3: TGTGCCTGGGCCGGGACTAGCCGGGTGGATGAGCAGTTCTTC.

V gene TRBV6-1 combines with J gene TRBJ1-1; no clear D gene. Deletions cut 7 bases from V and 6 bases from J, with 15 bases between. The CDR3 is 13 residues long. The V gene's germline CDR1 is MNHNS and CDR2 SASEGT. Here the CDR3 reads CASTTLRRSEAFF. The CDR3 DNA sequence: TGTGCCAGCACCACCTTAAGGAGGTCTGAAGCTTTCTTT.

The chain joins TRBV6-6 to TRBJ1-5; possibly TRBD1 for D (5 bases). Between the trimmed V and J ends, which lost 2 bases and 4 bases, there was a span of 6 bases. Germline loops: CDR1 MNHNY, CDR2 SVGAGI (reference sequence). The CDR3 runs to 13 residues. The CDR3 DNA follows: TGTGCCAGCAGTTACAGGGGAAATCAGCCCCAGCATTTT. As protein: CASSYRGNQPQHF.

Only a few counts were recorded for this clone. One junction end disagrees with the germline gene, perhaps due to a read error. The CDR3 is CASSEGGENTEAFF. In DNA form, the CDR3 reads TGTGCCAGCAGCGAAGGCGGAGAGAACACTGAAGCTTTCTTT. The rearrangement links TRBV2 to TRBJ1-1; no clear D gene. Per the germline V gene, CDR1 is SNHLY and CDR2 is FYNNEI. CDR3 length: 14 amino acids.

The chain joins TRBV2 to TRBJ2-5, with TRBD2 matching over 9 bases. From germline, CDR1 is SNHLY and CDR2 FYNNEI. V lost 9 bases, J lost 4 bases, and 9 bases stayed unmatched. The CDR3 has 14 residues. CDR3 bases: TGTGCCAGTGTTGGGCGGGAGGGGGCAGAGACCCAGTACTTC. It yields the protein CASVGREGAETQYF. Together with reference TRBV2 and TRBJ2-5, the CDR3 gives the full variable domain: EPEVTQTPSHQVTQMGQEVILRCVPISNHLYFYWYRQILGQKVEFLVSFYNNEISEKSEIFDDQFSVERPDGSNFTLKIRSTKLEDSAMYFCASVGREGAETQYFGPGTRLLVL.